The source of this T cell receptor (beta chain) is a study of CXCR3-negative and CXCR3-positive naive CD8 T cells. Turning to the study itself: Total TRB output reached about 150 million reads, about 1.5 +/- 0.3 million per library. Study-wide results and limits: Memory CD8+ cells showed much lower diversity, while both naive subsets were comparably high. The study found CXCR3 expression partially decreased after cryopreservation and ran most assays on fresh PBMCs.

Turning to this clonotype: Its antigen is unidentified.

Through 5' RACE with UMI labels, the TRB cDNA libraries were prepared. TCRdb re-called the 5' RACE reads; one entry per CDR3 protein, DNA not given. Here the sample table reports 100,000 to 150,000 distinct CDR3 sequences. This CDR3 comprises 12 residues. Germline V gene lookup returns CDR1 MNHNY and CDR2 SVGAGI (reference sequence). A CD45RO-CCR7+CD27+CD95- profile was what naive CD8+ T cells displayed. Specimen: naive CXCR3- CD8+ T cells from blood. Subset reported: CD45RO-CCR7+CD27+CD95- naive CD8+ T cells lacking CXCR3 (TNR3-). The clonotype comes from a human donor in good health. Some clones in this sample may be carry-over from other donors' samples. This sequence joins TRBV6-6 and TRBJ2-2; the TCRdb D gene call, TRBD1, has no DNA to confirm it. This CDR3 is CASSYGGGELFF.